This T cell receptor beta chain was documented in a study of blood T cells in healthy people across ages. The use of a sample-barcoded 5' primer and a J-beta primer mix characterized a second PCR of roughly 7 to 11 cycles. Each cDNA molecule received a tag from a template-switch adaptor that had 12 random nucleotides. The study obtained at least 2.5 million CDR3-containing paired-end reads from every sample. Each CDR3 protein is one row after TCRdb ran MiXCR on the 5' RACE reads. The sample comprises some 850,000 distinct CDR3 sequences, 25% to 30% of which are singletons, and approximately 2.9% rests with the top ten. This clonotype was observed a few times. CDR3 size: 16 residues. V was clipped by 0 bases and J by 5 bases; unmatched bases: 6. The germline V gene has CDR1 SGHRS and CDR2 YFSETQ. The sample was also reused in another study, on T cells of mothers and their children.

This clonotype was sampled from a boy younger than 18 in good health. The V and J genes are TRBV5-1 and TRBJ1-4; 8 nucleotides line up with TRBD1. The source material was blood. CDR3 DNA sequence: TGCGCCAGCAGCTTGGGACAGGGGCCGAGAAATGAAAAACTGTTTTTT. This encodes CASSLGQGPRNEKLFF.